A single sample is the source of the 19 T cell receptor beta chains below, sequenced in a study of control samples from healthy donors and cancer patients. The assay was immunoSEQ multiplex PCR, and TCRdb's table has in-frame clones only and misses some. The sample lists about 190,000 clones; about 90% were seen once. The sample taken for sequencing was blood. These receptors all come from a man aged 25 to 40 in good health.

V is TRBV7-9 and J is TRBJ2-1; no definite D call. The CDR3 is made up of 11 amino acids. Deletions cut 3 bases from V and 12 bases from J, with 9 bases between. Germline CDR1 reads SEHNR; CDR2 reads FQNEAQ (reference sequence). CDR3 sequence reads: CASSFEDWQFF. CDR3 in DNA: TGTGCCAGCAGCTTCGAGGATTGGCAGTTCTTC.

This chain's CDR3 is CASSQANTGELFF. The CDR3 DNA reads as TGTGCCAGCAGCCAAGCAAACACCGGGGAGCTGTTTTTT. The chain couples TRBV12-3 or TRBV12-4 to TRBJ2-2; D unclear. The CDR3 consists of 13 residues. Trimming left V 6 bases short and J 2 bases short, with 7 bases between.

The rearrangement uses TRBV2 and TRBJ2-1, with 11 bases matching TRBD2. The CDR3 consists of 15 residues. Germline CDR1 is SNHLY and CDR2 is FYNNEI. The ends lost 3 bases at V and 8 bases at J; junction bases unmatched: 6. The CDR3 region is CASSDSGGATYEQFF. The CDR3 DNA is TGTGCCAGCAGTGATAGCGGGGGGGCCACTTATGAGCAGTTCTTC.

This chain connects TRBV28 to TRBJ1-4; D remains unclear. Trimming took 7 bases from V and 3 from J, leaving 6 bases between them. The germline gives CDR1 MDHEN, CDR2 SYDVKM. This CDR3 contains 12 residues. The CDR3 spells CASMDPNEKLFF. The CDR3 nucleotides read TGTGCCAGCATGGATCCTAATGAAAAACTGTTTTTT.

The rearrangement joins TRBV6-1 to TRBJ1-2, with 11 bases that match TRBD1. The CDR3 sequence is 17 residues long. Germline V gene data show CDR1 as MNHNS and CDR2 as SASEGT. V trimming: 2 bases; J trimming: 4 bases; junction bases outside the gene matches: 9. The CDR3 sequence is CASSETGTGGGGYGYTF. The CDR3 bases are TGTGCCAGCAGTGAAACCGGGACAGGGGGAGGGGGCTATGGCTACACCTTC.

V gene TRBV29-1 combines with J gene TRBJ1-5; D gene ambiguous. V was clipped by 5 bases and J by 2 bases, with 16 bases between them. The germline V gene encodes CDR1 SQVTM and CDR2 ANQGSEA. This CDR3 has 15 residues. The CDR3 sequence: CSVSDGFLGNQPQHF. CDR3 nucleotides: TGCAGCGTTTCCGACGGCTTCCTTGGCAATCAGCCCCAGCATTTT. The variable domain in full, with the rest retrieved from reference TRBV29-1 and TRBJ1-5, is SAVISQKPSRDICQRGTSLTIQCQVDSQVTMMFWYRQQPGQSLTLIATANQGSEATYESGFVIDKFPISRPNLTFSTLTVSNMSPEDSSIYLCSVSDGFLGNQPQHFGDGTRLSIL.

This chain links TRBV3-1 (or the pseudogene TRBV3-2) with TRBJ2-2, with 8 bases matching TRBD2. Trimming cost V 3 bases and J 6 bases; bases outside gene matches: 12. The CDR3 totals 17 residues. In germline, CDR1 is LGHDT, CDR2 YNNKEL (reference sequence). CDR3 DNA: TGTGCCAGCAGCCACCCCGGGGGGGCGAACTTCCCCGGGGAGCTGTTTTTT. Translating gives CASSHPGGANFPGELFF.

This clone was recorded a few times. Distinct nucleotide sequences in the sample also encode this CDR3. The rearrangement uses TRBV6-2 or TRBV6-3 and TRBJ1-5; D is uncertain. The V end lost 2 bases, the J end lost 6 bases, and 5 bases lay between the germline ends. CDR1 is MNHEY and CDR2 is SVGEGT in the germline V gene. The CDR3 sequence is 12 residues long. The CDR3 is CASSYGFQPQHF. In DNA, the CDR3 is TGTGCCAGCAGTTACGGGTTTCAGCCCCAGCATTTT.

Remarks on this clone: The junction shows a germline mismatch at one end, possibly a read error. The chain joins TRBV19 to TRBJ1-2; D is ambiguous. CDR1 and CDR2 from the germline V gene are LNHDA and SQIVND (reference sequence). The CDR3 length is 15 residues. This CDR3 is CASRIDGIAQGGYTF. The CDR3 region has the DNA TGTGCCAGTAGGATAGACGGAATCGCCCAAGGGGGCTACACCTTC. The full variable domain, its missing parts supplied by reference TRBV19 and TRBJ1-2, is DGGITQSPKYLFRKEGQNVTLSCEQNLNHDAMYWYRQDPGQGLRLIYYSQIVNDFQKGDIAEGYSVSREKKESFPLTVTSAQKNPTAFYLCASRIDGIAQGGYTFGSGTRLTVV.

The genes are TRBV20-1 and TRBJ1-1; D is uncertain. Germline V gives CDR1 DFQATT, CDR2 SNEGSKA (reference sequence). The CDR3 covers 9 residues. Trimming took off 7 bases at V and 13 bases at J, with 13 bases between the two ends. The CDR3 is CSEDGFGFF. The DNA of the CDR3 is TGCAGTGAAGACGGGTTTGGTTTCTTT.

The chain links TRBV27 to TRBJ1-1; TRBD1 agrees at 8 bases. With V trimmed by 5 bases and J by 11 bases, 13 bases remained unmatched. The CDR3 consists of 14 residues. Germline CDR1 is MNHEY and CDR2 is SMNVEV (reference sequence). CDR3 region: CASSPSRQGRGAFF. CDR3 nucleotides: TGTGCCAGCAGTCCATCAAGACAGGGGCGCGGGGCTTTCTTT.

The V gene is TRBV30, the J gene TRBJ1-6; 7 bases map to TRBD1. J gave up 7 bases and V 3 bases, and 15 bases lay outside the gene matches. The CDR3 length is 17 residues. Germline CDR1 is GTSNPN and CDR2 is SVGIG (reference sequence). CDR3 in DNA: TGTGCCTGGAGGGACGAGTGGGCCCGGGACAGCAATTCACCCCTCCACTTT. This sequence encodes CAWRDEWARDSNSPLHF.

V gene TRBV3-1 (or the pseudogene TRBV3-2) combines with J gene TRBJ1-2, with D unclear. The ends were cut back, 4 bases at V and 7 bases at J, with 16 bases in the middle. Germline V lookup: CDR1 LGHDT, CDR2 YNNKEL (reference sequence). This CDR3 is built from 14 residues. This CDR3 is CASSLQTLSGGYTF. The CDR3 DNA reads TGTGCCAGCAGCCTACAGACGTTGTCGGGTGGCTACACCTTC.

The chain links TRBV2 to TRBJ1-1; no clear D gene. V lost 0 bases to trimming and J lost 1 base, with 12 bases between them. Germline CDR1 reads SNHLY; CDR2 reads FYNNEI. This CDR3 region has 16 residues. Here the CDR3 reads CASSEALRGGNTEAFF. The DNA of the CDR3 is TGTGCCAGCAGTGAAGCGCTTCGGGGAGGGAACACTGAAGCTTTCTTT.

The chain joins TRBV7-3 to TRBJ1-1; 8 bases align to TRBD1. The CDR3 is 13 residues long. The V gene end was trimmed by 3 bases and the J gene end by 6 bases; junction bases not matched to a gene: 3. Germline-derived CDR1 and CDR2 are SGHTA and FQGTGA. CDR3 in DNA: TGTGCCAGCAGCTTTAAACAGGGGGCTGAAGCTTTCTTT. Its translation is CASSFKQGAEAFF.

The gene calls are TRBV11-3 and TRBJ1-1, with D perhaps TRBD1 (6 bases). From germline, CDR1 is SGHNT and CDR2 YENEEA. The V end was cut by 2 bases, the J end by 1 base, with 8 bases between. This CDR3 spans 14 amino acids. DNA of the CDR3: TGTGCCAGCAGCTTAAGAGGGGGGAACACTGAAGCTTTCTTT. Amino acids: CASSLRGGNTEAFF.

This chain joins TRBV5-4 and TRBJ2-3, with D perhaps given as TRBD1 or TRBD2 (5 bases each). V lost 0 bases and J lost 6, with 17 bases in between. The CDR3 consists of 16 residues. Germline V gives CDR1 SGHNT, CDR2 YYREEE (reference sequence). The CDR3 sequence is CASSLEAGAPLDTQYF. CDR3 nucleotides: TGTGCCAGCAGCTTGGAAGCCGGGGCTCCGTTGGATACGCAGTATTTT.

The V and J genes are TRBV6-5 and TRBJ1-6; the D is unclear. CDR1 and CDR2 (germline): MNHEY, SVGAGI. The CDR3 extends over 15 amino acids. The germline V and J ends were trimmed by 6 bases and 9 bases, with 18 bases remaining between them. This chain's CDR3 is CASRNRVSGASPLHF. In DNA, the CDR3 is TGTGCCAGCAGAAACCGTGTCAGCGGCGCTTCACCCCTCCACTTT.

The chain carries TRBV10-2 and TRBJ2-2; TRBD2 matches 13 bases. This CDR3 region has 18 residues. Trimming took 4 bases from V and 7 from J; bases not matched to a gene: 12. In germline, CDR1 is WSHSY, CDR2 SAAADI. CDR3 sequence (DNA): TGCGCCAGCAGTGCGAGACTAGCGGGGGGAATAAGTCACGGGGAGCTGTTTTTT. This encodes CASSARLAGGISHGELFF.